The 27 T cell receptor beta chains below all came from one sample that was sequenced in a study of T cell responses to AZD1222 COVID-19 vaccine. Clones were sequenced by immunoSEQ multiplex PCR, and TCRdb holds only the in-frame ones, with some missing. The sample has some 170,000 clones, about 91% seen once; the top ten hold around 0.99%. Specimen: peripheral blood, collected 28 days after the second AZD1222 dose. These receptors were collected from an adult who received the AZD1222 COVID-19 vaccine.

The genes are TRBV2 and TRBJ2-1, with D tentatively TRBD2 (6 bases). CDR3 length: 10 residues. V shed 10 bases and J shed 7 bases, with 8 bases lying between them. Germline loops: CDR1 SNHLY, CDR2 FYNNEI. The DNA for the CDR3 is TGTGCCACCCGGGGGAATGAGCAGTTCTTC. This codes for CATRGNEQFF.

J is TRBJ1-1 and V is TRBV7-6, with a tentative D call TRBD1 (5 bases). This CDR3 is 15 amino acids long. Trimming left V 5 bases short and J 3 bases short, with 16 bases between. In germline, CDR1 is SGHVS, CDR2 FNYEAQ. DNA for the CDR3: TGTGCCAGCAGCCGCAGTCTTGGGACGTACACTGAAGCTTTCTTT. Translating gives CASSRSLGTYTEAFF.

The chain carries TRBV6-6 and TRBJ1-5; tentative D call: TRBD1 (6 bases). This CDR3 is built from 14 residues. CDR1 and CDR2 from the germline V gene are MNHNY and SVGAGI (reference sequence). V was trimmed by 2 bases and J by 5 bases, leaving 10 bases between them. CDR3: CASSYVRGDQPQHF. CDR3 sequence (DNA): TGTGCCAGCAGTTACGTCAGGGGCGATCAGCCCCAGCATTTT.

The sample holds one count of this clone. This chain connects TRBV11-2 to TRBJ1-6; 7 bases are shared with TRBD1. Germline-derived CDR1 and CDR2 are SGHAT and FQNNGV. After removal of 4 bases from V and 7 bases from J, the junction contained 7 bases not matched to a gene. The CDR3 length is 15 residues. Here the CDR3 reads CASSWGTELNSPLHF. DNA of the CDR3: TGTGCCAGCAGCTGGGGGACAGAACTAAATTCACCCCTCCACTTT.

This clone was detected only a few times. The V gene is TRBV13, the J gene TRBJ1-4; 7 bases map to TRBD1. The CDR3 has 13 amino acids. Trimming cost V 8 bases and J 4 bases; bases outside gene matches: 4. Germline loops: CDR1 PRHDT, CDR2 FYEKMQ (reference sequence). The CDR3 DNA follows: TGTGCCAGCGCTACAGGGGATAATGAAAAACTGTTTTTT. Its protein is CASATGDNEKLFF.

The chain joins TRBV7-8 to TRBJ1-1, with D possibly being TRBD1 (5 bases). This CDR3 has 15 residues. Germline V gives CDR1 SGHVS, CDR2 FQNEAQ. Between the trimmed V and J ends, which lost 5 bases and 3 bases, there was a span of 16 bases. Here the CDR3 DNA reads TGTGCCAGCAGCCGAGAAGAGGGAGGGGACACTGAAGCTTTCTTT. This encodes CASSREEGGDTEAFF.

This chain joins TRBV7-6 and TRBJ1-1, with D maybe TRBD1 (6 bases). Between the trimmed V and J ends, which lost 0 bases and 5 bases, there was a span of 13 bases. Germline CDR1 reads SGHVS; CDR2 reads FNYEAQ. There are 15 residues in the CDR3. The CDR3 coding sequence is TGTGCCAGCAGCTTAGCGTCGGGGGCCGAAACTGAAGCTTTCTTT. It specifies CASSLASGAETEAFF.

The chain combines TRBV5-1 with TRBJ2-2, with unresolved D. This CDR3 has 14 residues. CDR1 is SGHRS, CDR2 YFSETQ, per germline. V lost 0 bases and J 7 bases, leaving 10 bases between the germline ends. This chain's CDR3 is CASSLVGALGELFF. The CDR3 bases are TGCGCCAGCAGCTTGGTGGGCGCCCTCGGGGAGCTGTTTTTT.

This chain links TRBV4-2 with TRBJ1-1; 8 positions match TRBD1. After removal of 2 bases from V and 5 bases from J, the junction contained 7 bases not matched to a gene. The germline gives CDR1 LGHNA, CDR2 YNFKEQ. This CDR3 is 15 amino acids long. The CDR3 coding sequence is TGTGCCAGCAGCCAACCCTGGACAGGGAAAACTGAAGCTTTCTTT. Translating gives CASSQPWTGKTEAFF.

This clone was observed a single time. The chain carries TRBV5-1 and TRBJ2-1; D may match TRBD1 or TRBD2 (5 bases each). This CDR3 region has 16 residues. V was shortened by 5 bases and J by 0 bases, with 15 bases between the two germline ends. Germline lookup yields CDR1 SGHRS and CDR2 YFSETQ. The CDR3 loop reads CASSRLVGGSYNEQFF. The DNA for the CDR3 is TGCGCCAGCAGTCGACTGGTTGGGGGCTCCTACAATGAGCAGTTCTTC. Full variable domain (missing parts from reference TRBV5-1 and TRBJ2-1): KAGVTQTPRYLIKTRGQQVTLSCSPISGHRSVSWYQQTPGQGLQFLFEYFSETQRNKGNFPGRFSGRQFSNSRSEMNVSTLELGDSALYLCASSRLVGGSYNEQFFGPGTRLTVL.

This rearrangement joins TRBV2 to TRBJ2-2; possible D gene TRBD1, 5 bases. Trimming pared 8 bases from V and 5 bases from J, leaving 24 bases between. This CDR3 has 17 residues. Germline V gives CDR1 SNHLY, CDR2 FYNNEI. The CDR3 sequence: CASGAVLSTHLTGELFF. The CDR3, as DNA: TGTGCCAGCGGGGCGGTATTGAGTACCCACCTAACCGGGGAGCTGTTTTTT.

The V and J genes are TRBV19 and TRBJ1-5; 7 nucleotides align to TRBD1. The CDR3 sequence is 17 residues long. V shed 5 bases and J 0 bases; nucleotides not matched to a gene: 10. CDR1 and CDR2 (germline): LNHDA, SQIVND (reference sequence). Here the CDR3 DNA reads TGTGCCAGTAGTCCGACAGGGCCTACATATAGCAATCAGCCCCAGCATTTT. Encoded protein: CASSPTGPTYSNQPQHF. Supplemented by reference TRBV19 and TRBJ1-5, the full variable domain reads DGGITQSPKYLFRKEGQNVTLSCEQNLNHDAMYWYRQDPGQGLRLIYYSQIVNDFQKGDIAEGYSVSREKKESFPLTVTSAQKNPTAFYLCASSPTGPTYSNQPQHFGDGTRLSIL.

The rearrangement joins TRBV29-1 to TRBJ2-5, with D hard to call. CDR3 length equals 11 residues. V was shortened by 8 bases and J by 5 bases, with 12 bases between the two germline ends. CDR1 is SQVTM and CDR2 is ANQGSEA in the germline V gene. The CDR3 region has the DNA TGCAGCACGAGCATCCGGGAGACCCAGTACTTC. Its protein product is CSTSIRETQYF. Complete variable domain (other parts from reference TRBV29-1 and TRBJ2-5): SAVISQKPSRDICQRGTSLTIQCQVDSQVTMMFWYRQQPGQSLTLIATANQGSEATYESGFVIDKFPISRPNLTFSTLTVSNMSPEDSSIYLCSTSIRETQYFGPGTRLLVL.

J is TRBJ2-3 and V is TRBV5-1, with D uncertain. The V end was cut by 4 bases, the J end by 6 bases, with 21 bases between. The CDR3 is 16 residues long. The V gene's germline CDR1 is SGHRS and CDR2 YFSETQ. The chain's CDR3 is CASSPLGEPMGDTQYF. DNA of the CDR3: TGCGCCAGCAGCCCCCTTGGGGAACCGATGGGGGATACGCAGTATTTT.

The chain uses TRBV5-1 and TRBJ1-2; 10 bases fit TRBD1. The CDR3 length is 12 residues. Trimming took 3 bases from V and 7 from J; bases not matched to a gene: 0. Germline lookup yields CDR1 SGHRS and CDR2 YFSETQ. CDR3 residues: CASSWDRGGYTF. CDR3 coding DNA: TGCGCCAGCAGCTGGGACAGGGGTGGCTACACCTTC.

The chain recombines TRBV4-1 with TRBJ1-6; TRBD1 aligns across 7 bases. Unmatched junction bases numbered 9, after V lost 0 bases and J lost 4 bases. CDR3 length: 18 residues. Germline values: CDR1 MGHRA, CDR2 YSYEKL. The CDR3, as DNA: TGCGCCAGCAGCCAAGAGGGCAGGGGGATACTATATAATTCACCCCTCCACTTT. Its translation is CASSQEGRGILYNSPLHF.

This clone was picked up a small number of times. The chain is built from TRBV20-1 and TRBJ1-2; D unclear. The V gene lost 0 bases and the J gene lost 7 bases, with 6 bases spanning the gap. From germline, CDR1 is DFQATT and CDR2 SNEGSKA (reference sequence). The CDR3 covers 11 residues. This chain's CDR3 is CSAREGLGYTF. In nucleotides, the CDR3 is TGCAGTGCTAGAGAAGGCCTTGGCTACACCTTC.

The rearrangement joins TRBV15 to TRBJ2-2; 7 bases fit TRBD2. The CDR3 runs to 15 residues. J was trimmed by 7 bases and V by 0 bases; bases with no gene match: 5. Germline V lookup: CDR1 LNHNV, CDR2 YYDKDF (reference sequence). The CDR3 reads CATSREGAGNGELFF. The CDR3 DNA sequence: TGTGCCACCAGCAGAGAAGGAGCGGGGAACGGGGAGCTGTTTTTT.

This chain links TRBV6-1 with TRBJ2-7; 11 positions agree with TRBD1. Trimming took 1 base from V and 4 from J; bases not matched to a gene: 9. CDR1 and CDR2 (germline): MNHNS, SASEGT. The CDR3 has 17 amino acids. The CDR3 DNA reads as TGTGCCAGCAGTGAAGGAATCGGACAGGGGGCCTTTTACGAGCAGTACTTC. This codes for CASSEGIGQGAFYEQYF.

This chain connects TRBV10-2 to TRBJ1-3, with D tentatively TRBD1 (6 bases). Germline V gene lookup returns CDR1 WSHSY and CDR2 SAAADI. The CDR3 totals 16 residues. V lost 6 bases, J lost 0 bases, and 15 bases lay in between. The CDR3 DNA reads as TGCGCCAGCAGCGCGGACAGTTTCCGCTCTGGAAACACCATATATTTT. Translated: CASSADSFRSGNTIYF.

The chain has TRBV9 and TRBJ2-7, with 11 bases fitting TRBD1. Per germline, CDR1 SGDLS and CDR2 YYNGEE. V lost 1 base to trimming and J lost 1 base; unmatched junction nucleotides: 4. The CDR3 runs 16 residues. The CDR3 here is CASSVTGTGGSYEQYF. CDR3 in DNA: TGTGCCAGCAGCGTAACAGGGACAGGGGGTTCCTACGAGCAGTACTTC.

This clone was counted a single time. V is TRBV3-1 (or the pseudogene TRBV3-2) and J is TRBJ2-1; D unresolved. The CDR3 extends over 11 amino acids. Trimming cost V 4 bases and J 6 bases, with 4 bases left between them. Germline V gene sequence: CDR1 LGHDT, CDR2 YNNKEL (reference sequence). The CDR3 loop is CASSLGNEQFF. The DNA for the CDR3 is TGTGCCAGCAGCCTGGGCAATGAGCAGTTCTTC.

The rearrangement uses TRBV6-5 and TRBJ2-2; D remains unclear. There are 13 residues in the CDR3. V was clipped by 8 bases and J by 6 bases, with 13 bases between them. Germline V gives CDR1 MNHEY, CDR2 SVGAGI. CDR3 coding DNA: TGTGCCAGCCAGTTCATCCAATCCGGGGAGCTGTTTTTT. Its translation: CASQFIQSGELFF.

J is TRBJ2-7 and V is TRBV7-9, with D possibly called TRBD1 or TRBD2 (5 bases each). The V end was cut by 5 bases, the J end by 2 bases, with 28 bases between. Per the germline V gene, CDR1 is SEHNR and CDR2 is FQNEAQ (reference sequence). This CDR3 is 19 amino acids long. CDR3 in DNA: TGTGCCAGCAGCCAGGCCGGGACCGGCGTTTACCCATCGGCCTACGAGCAGTACTTC. Its translation: CASSQAGTGVYPSAYEQYF. Full variable domain (missing parts from reference TRBV7-9 and TRBJ2-7): DTGVSQNPRHKITKRGQNVTFRCDPISEHNRLYWYRQTLGQGPEFLTYFQNEAQLEKSRLLSDRFSAERPKGSFSTLEIQRTEQGDSAMYLCASSQAGTGVYPSAYEQYFGPGTRLTVT.

V usage is TRBV15 and J usage is TRBJ1-4, with 7 nucleotides matching TRBD1. Germline V lookup: CDR1 LNHNV, CDR2 YYDKDF (reference sequence). V was clipped by 3 bases and J by 4 bases; unmatched bases: 11. The CDR3 runs to 17 residues. CDR3 nucleotides: TGTGCCACCAGCAGGGGCAGGGGGTTGTATGGTAATGAAAAACTGTTTTTT. Translation: CATSRGRGLYGNEKLFF. The full variable domain, rest sourced from reference TRBV15 and TRBJ1-4, is DAMVIQNPRYQVTQFGKPVTLSCSQTLNHNVMYWYQQKSSQAPKLLFHYYDKDFNNEADTPDNFQSRRPNTSFCFLDIRSPGLGDTAMYLCATSRGRGLYGNEKLFFGSGTQLSVL.

This chain connects TRBV6-5 to TRBJ2-5; tentatively, D is TRBD2 (7 bases). Between the trimmed V and J ends, which lost 2 bases and 4 bases, there was a span of 17 bases. From germline, CDR1 is MNHEY and CDR2 SVGAGI. This CDR3 comprises 16 residues. The CDR3 DNA reads TGTGCCAGCAGTTACGGGCGGGGGCCTAGTGTAGAGACCCAGTACTTC. Translated: CASSYGRGPSVETQYF.

This sequence joins TRBV7-6 and TRBJ2-6; either TRBD1 or TRBD2 may fit D (5 bases each). This CDR3 has 19 residues. The V end lost 2 bases, the J end lost 4 bases, and 21 bases lay between the germline ends. Germline-derived CDR1 and CDR2 are SGHVS and FNYEAQ. The CDR3 reads CASSLRPAGTLSGANVLTF. The DNA for the CDR3 is TGTGCCAGCAGCTTAAGGCCAGCAGGGACGTTGTCCGGGGCCAACGTCCTGACTTTC.